The 29 T cell receptor beta chains below were found in one sample sequenced in a study of blood T cell repertoires in COVID-19. Clones were sequenced by immunoSEQ multiplex PCR, and TCRdb holds only the in-frame ones, with some missing. In the table there are approximately 100,000 clones, roughly four fifths of which are singletons. Sequences were obtained from peripheral blood. The receptors were gathered from a man in his fifties or sixties with acute or convalescent COVID-19.

The V and J genes are TRBV25-1 and TRBJ1-4; D gene unclear. Germline CDR1 MGHDK, CDR2 SYGVNS. V was clipped by 4 bases and J by 7 bases, with 13 bases between them. The CDR3 has 14 residues. In nucleotides, the CDR3 is TGTGCCAGCAGTGTACGTCGGGAGGGTGAAAAACTGTTTTTT. It encodes CASSVRREGEKLFF.

The V call is TRBV6-5, the J call TRBJ2-7, with 9 bases fitting TRBD1. V lost 6 bases, J lost 2 bases, and 8 bases stayed unmatched. The CDR3 runs 15 residues. In germline, CDR1 is MNHEY, CDR2 SVGAGI. The CDR3 loop is CASRIPGTGPYEQYF. The DNA for the CDR3 is TGTGCCAGCAGGATCCCCGGGACAGGGCCCTACGAGCAGTACTTC.

This clone was counted once. The V gene is TRBV5-1, the J gene TRBJ2-3; D call uncertain. Germline V lookup: CDR1 SGHRS, CDR2 YFSETQ. The V and J ends lost 2 bases and 2 bases respectively, with 9 bases between them. The CDR3 consists of 14 residues. Here the CDR3 reads CASSFTATTDTQYF. The DNA of the CDR3 is TGCGCCAGCAGCTTCACAGCTACCACAGATACGCAGTATTTT.

The chain couples TRBV6-2 or TRBV6-3 to TRBJ2-6; D is undetermined. Germline V gene data show CDR1 as MNHEY and CDR2 as SVGEGT. V gave up 5 bases and J gave up 0 bases, with 23 bases separating them. CDR3 size: 20 residues. Here the CDR3 DNA reads TGTGCCAGCAGTCCAGGTTTGGGCCTACTCCCGGTCTCTGGGGCCAACGTCCTGACTTTC. Protein: CASSPGLGLLPVSGANVLTF.

J is TRBJ1-1 and V is TRBV13; D remains unclear. Trimming stripped 3 bases from V and 0 bases from J, with 11 bases between. The CDR3 runs to 15 residues. Germline CDR1 and CDR2: PRHDT and FYEKMQ (reference sequence). The CDR3 DNA reads as TGTGCCAGCAGCTTCGAGTCTCTTATGAACACTGAAGCTTTCTTT. Protein sequence: CASSFESLMNTEAFF.

The rearrangement links TRBV13 to TRBJ2-5; 10 nucleotides match TRBD2. The CDR3 spans 16 residues. The germline CDR1 and CDR2 sequences are PRHDT and FYEKMQ (reference sequence). V lost 3 bases and J lost 2; bases outside the gene matches: 6. The CDR3 loop reads CASSFAGLADQETQYF. CDR3 bases: TGTGCCAGCAGCTTCGCTGGACTAGCGGATCAAGAGACCCAGTACTTC.

V is TRBV3-1 (or the pseudogene TRBV3-2) and J is TRBJ1-2, with 8 bases identical to TRBD1. From germline, CDR1 is LGHDT and CDR2 YNNKEL (reference sequence). CDR3 length equals 18 residues. Trimming took 0 bases from V and 5 from J; bases not matched to a gene: 14. The DNA for the CDR3 is TGTGCCAGCAGCCAAGAGCCGGAGGGGAACAGGGGGGAATATGGCTACACCTTC. Its protein product is CASSQEPEGNRGEYGYTF.

The chain employs TRBV5-8 and TRBJ2-2, with 7 bases matching TRBD1. V gave up 7 bases and J gave up 0 bases; unmatched junction bases: 3. Looked up from germline, CDR1 is SGHTS and CDR2 is YDEGEE. This CDR3 contains 14 residues. CDR3: CASEQGANTGELFF. The CDR3 DNA reads as TGTGCCAGCGAGCAGGGGGCGAACACCGGGGAGCTGTTTTTT.

The table lists this clone with a few counts. The genes are TRBV5-4 and TRBJ1-6; 7 bases match TRBD1. The CDR3 length is 15 residues. The germline V gene has CDR1 SGHNT and CDR2 YYREEE (reference sequence). J gave up 8 bases and V 2 bases, and 7 bases lay outside the gene matches. CDR3 nucleotides: TGTGCCAGCAGCTTCGAGACAGGGAAGGATTCACCCCTCCACTTT. It is translated as CASSFETGKDSPLHF.

Details on this clone: The sample contains more than one DNA sequence encoding this CDR3. The rearrangement uses TRBV10-2 and TRBJ2-2; tentatively, D is TRBD2 (7 bases). This CDR3 is 14 amino acids long. V dropped 7 bases and J dropped 11 bases, with 20 bases sitting between them. Germline V gene data show CDR1 as WSHSY and CDR2 as SAAADI. This CDR3 is CASKYGGLGGELFF. In nucleotides, the CDR3 is TGCGCCAGCAAGTACGGGGGGCTCGGCGGAGAGCTGTTTTTT.

The chain recombines TRBV11-2 with TRBJ2-7; 7 bases match TRBD1. CDR3 length: 15 residues. In germline, CDR1 is SGHAT, CDR2 FQNNGV. After removal of 5 bases from V and 0 bases from J, the junction contained 7 bases not matched to a gene. As DNA, the CDR3 is TGTGCCAGCAGCGTGACAGGGCCCCGCTCCTACGAGCAGTACTTC. This codes for CASSVTGPRSYEQYF.

As DNA, the CDR3 is TGTGCCTGGAGTCCCGGGGACAGTAATGAAAAACTGTTTTTT. It specifies CAWSPGDSNEKLFF. V usage is TRBV30 and J usage is TRBJ1-4; TRBD1 agrees at 7 bases. Trimming took 2 bases from V and 4 from J; bases not matched to a gene: 4. The CDR3 covers 14 residues. CDR1 is GTSNPN, CDR2 SVGIG, per germline (reference sequence).

J is TRBJ2-5 and V is TRBV6-5, with D tentatively TRBD2 (6 bases). V was trimmed by 0 bases and J by 2 bases, leaving 13 bases between them. CDR3 size: 16 residues. CDR1 MNHEY and CDR2 SVGAGI come from the germline V gene. The CDR3 DNA reads TGTGCCAGCAGTTACTCCGTTGGGGGGATTCAAGAGACCCAGTACTTC. Translated: CASSYSVGGIQETQYF.

Turning to this clone: Within the sample, other DNA sequences also encode this same CDR3. The chain has TRBV5-1 and TRBJ1-5; 7 nucleotides match TRBD1. Germline V gene data show CDR1 as SGHRS and CDR2 as YFSETQ. V shed 1 base and J 2 bases; nucleotides not matched to a gene: 3. The CDR3 is made up of 15 amino acids. The DNA for the CDR3 is TGCGCCAGCAGCTTGCAGGGGGAAGGCAATCAGCCCCAGCATTTT. Protein product: CASSLQGEGNQPQHF.

The chain recombines TRBV6-6 with TRBJ1-1, with D unclear. CDR1 and CDR2 from the germline V gene are MNHNY and SVGAGI (reference sequence). Trimming cost V 0 bases and J 1 base, with 6 bases left between them. The CDR3 covers 14 residues. CDR3 sequence (DNA): TGTGCCAGCAGTTACTCGCGGGGGAACACTGAAGCTTTCTTT. It specifies CASSYSRGNTEAFF.

The V and J genes are TRBV18 and TRBJ2-3; 8 nucleotides align to TRBD1. This CDR3 spans 16 amino acids. The J segment lost 6 bases and the V segment lost 3 bases, leaving 11 bases of the junction unmatched. Germline V gene lookup returns CDR1 KGHSH and CDR2 LQKENI. CDR3 in amino acids: CASSPLGQGGSDTQYF. Here the CDR3 DNA reads TGTGCCAGCTCACCCTTAGGACAGGGCGGTAGCGATACGCAGTATTTT.

The rearrangement joins TRBV19 to TRBJ2-3, with TRBD2 identical over 9 bases. V shed 1 base and J 0 bases; nucleotides not matched to a gene: 5. The CDR3 runs to 17 residues. The germline V gene encodes CDR1 LNHDA and CDR2 SQIVND (reference sequence). The CDR3 here is CASSIALAGISTDTQYF. The CDR3 DNA reads TGTGCCAGTAGTATAGCTCTAGCGGGGATCAGCACAGATACGCAGTATTTT.

This clone is a singleton in its sample. This chain links TRBV28 with TRBJ2-1, with TRBD1 matching over 7 bases. The CDR3 is 15 residues long. The J segment lost 1 base and the V segment lost 5 bases, leaving 5 bases of the junction unmatched. Per germline, CDR1 MDHEN and CDR2 SYDVKM. CDR3 DNA: TGTGCCAGCAGTCTCCCGGGACAGTCCTACAATGAGCAGTTCTTC. Translation: CASSLPGQSYNEQFF.

The chain couples TRBV2 to TRBJ1-2; 9 nucleotides match TRBD1. Germline V lookup: CDR1 SNHLY, CDR2 FYNNEI. Trimming cost V 4 bases and J 5 bases; bases outside gene matches: 5. The CDR3 runs 14 residues. In DNA, the CDR3 is TGTGCCAGCAGTGGAACAGGGGGCGATTATGGCTACACCTTC. Amino acids: CASSGTGGDYGYTF.

This chain links TRBV30 with TRBJ1-4; D unresolved. Germline CDR1 and CDR2: GTSNPN and SVGIG (reference sequence). V was shortened by 4 bases and J by 5 bases, with 11 bases between the two germline ends. The CDR3 totals 13 residues. This chain's CDR3 is CAWNRRENEKLFF. CDR3 coding DNA: TGTGCCTGGAATCGGCGGGAAAATGAAAAACTGTTTTTT.

The V call is TRBV19, the J call TRBJ2-5, with 7 bases that match TRBD1. V lost 6 bases to trimming and J lost 5 bases; unmatched junction nucleotides: 15. CDR3 length: 16 amino acids. Germline assignment: CDR1 LNHDA and CDR2 SQIVND (reference sequence). The CDR3 sequence is CASSYSGTDVRETQYF. The CDR3 DNA reads TGTGCCAGTAGCTATTCCGGGACAGACGTCAGGGAGACCCAGTACTTC.

This clone appeared a single time. This chain uses TRBV19 with TRBJ2-7, with TRBD2 identical over 7 bases. Germline loops: CDR1 LNHDA, CDR2 SQIVND (reference sequence). There are 15 residues in the CDR3. With V trimmed by 3 bases and J by 0 bases, 5 bases remained unmatched. The CDR3 sequence is CASSISSGSSYEQYF. As DNA, the CDR3 is TGTGCCAGTAGTATCTCTAGCGGCAGCTCCTACGAGCAGTACTTC.

The rearrangement joins TRBV4-3 to TRBJ2-1; D perhaps matches TRBD2 (6 bases). V gave up 4 bases and J gave up 2 bases, with 18 bases separating them. The CDR3 runs to 17 residues. Germline loops: CDR1 LGHNA, CDR2 YSLEER. CDR3 in DNA: TGCGCCAGCAGCCGAGGATTCGGGGGATATCCCTACAATGAGCAGTTCTTC. As protein: CASSRGFGGYPYNEQFF.

The rearrangement links TRBV4-1 to TRBJ1-2; perhaps TRBD1 as D (6 bases). Trimming shortened V by 0 bases and J by 5 bases, and 13 bases separated the two germline ends. The length of the CDR3 is 15 residues. From germline, CDR1 is MGHRA and CDR2 YSYEKL. CDR3 sequence reads: CASSQDVTGPYGYTF. CDR3 DNA: TGCGCCAGCAGCCAAGATGTAACAGGGCCTTATGGCTACACCTTC.

This clone was picked up a small number of times. The CDR3 region is CASSPSKARGNTIYF. The CDR3 DNA reads as TGTGCCAGCAGTCCCTCGAAAGCACGTGGAAACACCATATATTTT. The rearrangement links TRBV28 to TRBJ1-3; D ambiguous. CDR3 size: 15 residues. Germline V lookup: CDR1 MDHEN, CDR2 SYDVKM. V lost 5 bases and J lost 3, with 14 bases in between. The full variable domain, rest sourced from reference TRBV28 and TRBJ1-3, is DVKVTQSSRYLVKRTGEKVFLECVQDMDHENMFWYRQDPGLGLRLIYFSYDVKMKEKGDIPEGYSVSREKKERFSLILESASTNQTSMYLCASSPSKARGNTIYFGEGSWLTVV.

This chain uses TRBV4-2 with TRBJ1-4, with 7 bases that match TRBD1. The CDR3 is made up of 13 amino acids. CDR1 and CDR2 (germline): LGHNA, YNFKEQ. The ends lost 3 bases at V and 7 bases at J; junction bases unmatched: 2. CDR3 protein: CASSQDRFEKLFF. CDR3 sequence (DNA): TGTGCCAGCAGCCAGGACAGGTTTGAAAAACTGTTTTTT.

V is TRBV30 and J is TRBJ1-5, with 7 bases aligning to TRBD1. The V gene end was trimmed by 3 bases and the J gene end by 3 bases; junction bases not matched to a gene: 5. The CDR3 runs to 14 residues. The germline V gene encodes CDR1 GTSNPN and CDR2 SVGIG (reference sequence). The CDR3 is CAWSAGQVNQPQHF. In nucleotides, the CDR3 is TGTGCCTGGAGCGCCGGACAGGTCAATCAGCCCCAGCATTTT.

The rearrangement joins TRBV5-4 to TRBJ2-3; D perhaps matches TRBD2 (5 bases). The V gene lost 5 bases and the J gene lost 2 bases, with 12 bases spanning the gap. The CDR3 runs to 14 residues. Germline CDR1 reads SGHNT; CDR2 reads YYREEE (reference sequence). The CDR3 sequence: CASRPDYNTDTQYF. CDR3 DNA: TGTGCCAGCAGACCCGACTATAACACAGATACGCAGTATTTT.

As to this clone: The sample carries other DNA sequences with the same CDR3. The CDR3: CASSIFAGSYEQYF. As DNA, the CDR3 is TGTGCCAGTAGTATATTTGCGGGGTCCTACGAGCAGTACTTC. The chain has TRBV19 and TRBJ2-7; perhaps TRBD2 as D (6 bases). Germline V gene data show CDR1 as LNHDA and CDR2 as SQIVND (reference sequence). The V end lost 2 bases, the J end lost 1 base, and 9 bases lay between the germline ends. The CDR3 has 14 residues.